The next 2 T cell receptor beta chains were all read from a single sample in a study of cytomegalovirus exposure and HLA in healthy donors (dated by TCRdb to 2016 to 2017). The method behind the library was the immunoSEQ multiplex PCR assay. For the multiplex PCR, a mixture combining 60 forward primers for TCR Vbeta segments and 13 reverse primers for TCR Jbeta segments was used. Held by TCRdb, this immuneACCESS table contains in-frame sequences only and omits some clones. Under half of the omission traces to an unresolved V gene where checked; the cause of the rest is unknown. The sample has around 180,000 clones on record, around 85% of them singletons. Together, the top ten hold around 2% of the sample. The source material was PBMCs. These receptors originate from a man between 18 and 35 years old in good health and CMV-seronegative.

The CDR3 here is CASSPPTMETQYF. The CDR3 coding sequence is TGTGCCAGCTCACCCCCGACTATGGAGACCCAGTACTTC. The V call is TRBV18, the J call TRBJ2-5, with a tentative D call TRBD2 (5 bases). CDR3 length: 13 residues. V was pared by 3 bases and J by 5 bases, with 10 bases between. Per germline, CDR1 KGHSH and CDR2 LQKENI.

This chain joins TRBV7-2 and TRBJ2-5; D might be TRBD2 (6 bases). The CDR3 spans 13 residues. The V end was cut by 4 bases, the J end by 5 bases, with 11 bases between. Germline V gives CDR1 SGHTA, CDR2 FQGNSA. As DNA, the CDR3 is TGTGCCAGCAGCTCACGGGGGTGGGAGACCCAGTACTTC. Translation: CASSSRGWETQYF.